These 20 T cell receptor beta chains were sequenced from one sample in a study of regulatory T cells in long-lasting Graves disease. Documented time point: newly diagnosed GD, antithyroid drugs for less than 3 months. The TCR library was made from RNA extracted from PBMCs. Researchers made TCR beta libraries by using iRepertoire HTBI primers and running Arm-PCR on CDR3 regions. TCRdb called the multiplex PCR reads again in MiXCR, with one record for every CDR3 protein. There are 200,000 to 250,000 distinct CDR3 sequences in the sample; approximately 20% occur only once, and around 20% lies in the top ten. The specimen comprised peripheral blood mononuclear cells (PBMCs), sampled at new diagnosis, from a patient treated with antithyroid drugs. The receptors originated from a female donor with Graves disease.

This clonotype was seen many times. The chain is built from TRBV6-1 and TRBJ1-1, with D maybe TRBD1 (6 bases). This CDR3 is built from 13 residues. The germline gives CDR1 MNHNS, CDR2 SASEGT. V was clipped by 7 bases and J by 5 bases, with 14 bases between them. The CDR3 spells CASTPGRGTEAFF. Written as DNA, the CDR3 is TGTGCCAGCACCCCGGGCAGGGGTACTGAAGCTTTCTTT.

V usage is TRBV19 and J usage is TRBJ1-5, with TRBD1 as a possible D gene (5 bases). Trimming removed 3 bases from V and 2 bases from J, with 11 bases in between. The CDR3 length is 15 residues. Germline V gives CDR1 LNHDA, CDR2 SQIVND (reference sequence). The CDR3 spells CASSIGGARNQPQHF. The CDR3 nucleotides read TGTGCCAGTAGTATCGGGGGAGCGCGCAATCAGCCCCAGCATTTT.

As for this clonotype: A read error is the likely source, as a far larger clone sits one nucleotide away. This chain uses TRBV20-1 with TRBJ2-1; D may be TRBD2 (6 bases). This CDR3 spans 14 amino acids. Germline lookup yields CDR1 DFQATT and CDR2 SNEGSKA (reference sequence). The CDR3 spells CSARGGAVQETLYF. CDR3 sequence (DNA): TGCAGTGCTAGAGGCGGGGCGGTTCAAGAGACCCTGTACTTC.

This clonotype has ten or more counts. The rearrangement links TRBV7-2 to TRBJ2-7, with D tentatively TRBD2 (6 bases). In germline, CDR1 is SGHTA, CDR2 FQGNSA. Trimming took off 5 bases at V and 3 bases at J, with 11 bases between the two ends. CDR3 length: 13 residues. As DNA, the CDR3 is TGTGCCAGCAGCAACCCCGGGGGCTACGAGCAGTACTTC. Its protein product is CASSNPGGYEQYF.

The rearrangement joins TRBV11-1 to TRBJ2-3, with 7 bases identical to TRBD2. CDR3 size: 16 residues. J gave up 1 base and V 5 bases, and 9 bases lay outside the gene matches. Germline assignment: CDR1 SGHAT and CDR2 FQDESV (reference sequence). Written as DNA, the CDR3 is TGTGCCAGCAGCCAAGTATTAGCGGGTGGCACAGATACGCAGTATTTT. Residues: CASSQVLAGGTDTQYF. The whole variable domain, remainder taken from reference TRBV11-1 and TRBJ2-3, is EAEVAQSPRYKITEKSQAVAFWCDPISGHATLYWYRQILGQGPELLVQFQDESVVDDSQLPKDRFSAERLKGVDSTLKIQPAELGDSAMYLCASSQVLAGGTDTQYFGPGTRLTVL.

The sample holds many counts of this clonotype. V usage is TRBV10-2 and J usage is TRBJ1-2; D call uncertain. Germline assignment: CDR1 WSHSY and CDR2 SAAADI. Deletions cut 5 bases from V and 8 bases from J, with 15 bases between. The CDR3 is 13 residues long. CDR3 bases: TGCGCCAGCAGTACCCCAGAACATGACGGCTACACCTTC. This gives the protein CASSTPEHDGYTF.

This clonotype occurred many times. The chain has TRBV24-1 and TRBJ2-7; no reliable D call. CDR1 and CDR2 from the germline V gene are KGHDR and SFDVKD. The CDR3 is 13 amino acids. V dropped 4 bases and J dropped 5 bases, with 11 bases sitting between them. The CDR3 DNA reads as TGTGCCACCAGTGACCACGACCGCAACGAGCAGTACTTC. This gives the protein CATSDHDRNEQYF.

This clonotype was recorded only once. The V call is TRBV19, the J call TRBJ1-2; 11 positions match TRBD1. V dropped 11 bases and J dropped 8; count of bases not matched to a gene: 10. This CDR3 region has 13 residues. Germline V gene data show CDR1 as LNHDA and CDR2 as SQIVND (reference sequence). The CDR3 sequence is CAWQPDRGHGYTF. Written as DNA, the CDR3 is TGTGCCTGGCAACCGGACAGGGGGCACGGCTACACCTTC.

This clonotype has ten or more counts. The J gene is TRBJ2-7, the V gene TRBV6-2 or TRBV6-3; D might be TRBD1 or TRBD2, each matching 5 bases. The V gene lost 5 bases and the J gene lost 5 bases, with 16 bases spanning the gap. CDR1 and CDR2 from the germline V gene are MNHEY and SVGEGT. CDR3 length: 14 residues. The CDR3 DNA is TGTGCCAGCAGTGAAGTGCGAGGGGTCAACGAGCAGTACTTC. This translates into CASSEVRGVNEQYF.

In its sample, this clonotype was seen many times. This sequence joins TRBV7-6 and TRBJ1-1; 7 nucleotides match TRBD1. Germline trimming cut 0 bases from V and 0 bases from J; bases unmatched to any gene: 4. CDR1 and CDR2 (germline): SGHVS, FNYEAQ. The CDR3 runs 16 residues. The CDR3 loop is CASSLAPGQLNTEAFF. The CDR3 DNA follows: TGTGCCAGCAGCTTAGCACCGGGACAGCTGAACACTGAAGCTTTCTTT.

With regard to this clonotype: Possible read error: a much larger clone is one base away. This CDR3 is CASSLSRLAGFQETQYF. The CDR3 nucleotides read TGTGCCAGCAGCTTGTCGCGACTAGCGGGATTCCAAGAGACCCAGTACTTC. The J gene is TRBJ2-5, the V gene TRBV5-6; TRBD2 matches at 11 bases. Unmatched junction bases numbered 6, after V lost 1 base and J lost 1 base. The CDR3 runs to 17 residues. Germline lookup yields CDR1 SGHDT and CDR2 YYEEEE.

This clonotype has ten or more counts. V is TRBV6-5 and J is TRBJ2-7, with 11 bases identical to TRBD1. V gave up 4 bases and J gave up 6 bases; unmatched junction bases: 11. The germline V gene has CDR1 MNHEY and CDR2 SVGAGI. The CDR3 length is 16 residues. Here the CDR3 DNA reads TGTGCCAGCAGTTCCAGGGAGAGGACAGGGGGCTCCGAGCAGTACTTC. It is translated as CASSSRERTGGSEQYF.

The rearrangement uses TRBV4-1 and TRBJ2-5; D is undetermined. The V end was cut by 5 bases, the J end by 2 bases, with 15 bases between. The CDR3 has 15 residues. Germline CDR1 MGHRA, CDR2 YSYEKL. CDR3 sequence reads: CASSGPTTTQETQYF. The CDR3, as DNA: TGCGCCAGCAGCGGGCCTACTACCACACAAGAGACCCAGTACTTC.

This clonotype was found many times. The CDR3: CASKDVGNSYNEQFF. Written as DNA, the CDR3 is TGTGCCAGTAAAGATGTGGGAAACTCCTACAATGAGCAGTTCTTC. The V call is TRBV19, the J call TRBJ2-1; no definite D call. This CDR3 contains 15 residues. Deletions cut 7 bases from V and 0 bases from J, with 13 bases between. Germline values: CDR1 LNHDA, CDR2 SQIVND (reference sequence).

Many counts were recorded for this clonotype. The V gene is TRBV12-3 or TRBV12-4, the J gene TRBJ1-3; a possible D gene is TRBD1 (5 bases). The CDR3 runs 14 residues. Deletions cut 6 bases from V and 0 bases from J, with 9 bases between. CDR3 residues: CASSLGGSGNTIYF. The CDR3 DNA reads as TGTGCCAGCAGCCTTGGGGGCTCTGGAAACACCATATATTTT.

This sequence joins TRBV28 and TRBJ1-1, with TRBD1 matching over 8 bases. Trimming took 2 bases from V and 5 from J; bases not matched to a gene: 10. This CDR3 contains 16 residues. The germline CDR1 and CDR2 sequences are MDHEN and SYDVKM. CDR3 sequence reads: CASSLSIGQGWTEAFF. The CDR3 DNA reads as TGTGCCAGCAGTTTAAGTATTGGACAGGGTTGGACTGAAGCTTTCTTT.

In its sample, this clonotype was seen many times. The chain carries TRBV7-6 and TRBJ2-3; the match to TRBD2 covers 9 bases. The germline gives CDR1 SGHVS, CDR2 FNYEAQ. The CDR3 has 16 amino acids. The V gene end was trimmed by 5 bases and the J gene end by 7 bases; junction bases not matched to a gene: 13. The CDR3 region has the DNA TGTGCCAGCAGCCTGGCCCCGGGACTAGCAGCAAATACGCAGTATTTT. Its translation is CASSLAPGLAANTQYF.

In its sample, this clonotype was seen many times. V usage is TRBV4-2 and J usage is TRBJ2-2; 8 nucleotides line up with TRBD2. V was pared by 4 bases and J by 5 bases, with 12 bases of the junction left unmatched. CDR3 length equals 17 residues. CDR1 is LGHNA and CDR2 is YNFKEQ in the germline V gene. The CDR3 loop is CASSPQRGGRSTGELFF. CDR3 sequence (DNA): TGTGCCAGCAGCCCACAAAGGGGCGGGAGGAGTACCGGGGAGCTGTTTTTT.

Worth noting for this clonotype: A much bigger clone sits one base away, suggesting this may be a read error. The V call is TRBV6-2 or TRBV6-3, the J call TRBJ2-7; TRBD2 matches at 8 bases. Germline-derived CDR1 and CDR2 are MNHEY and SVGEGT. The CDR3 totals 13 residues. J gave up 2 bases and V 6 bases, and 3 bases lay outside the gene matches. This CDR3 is CASRDSGTYEQYF. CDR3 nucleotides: TGTGCCAGCAGGGATAGCGGGACCTACGAGCAGTACTTC.

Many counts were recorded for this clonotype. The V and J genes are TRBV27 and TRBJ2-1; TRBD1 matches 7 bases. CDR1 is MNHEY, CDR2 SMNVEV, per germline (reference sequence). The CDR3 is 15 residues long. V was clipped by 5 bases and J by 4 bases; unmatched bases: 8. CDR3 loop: CASSRQGLVYNEQFF. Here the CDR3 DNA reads TGTGCCAGCAGTAGACAGGGCCTGGTGTACAATGAGCAGTTCTTC.